This T cell receptor (beta chain) was captured in a study of blood T cells in healthy people across ages. Study-level findings and limits: Since the PBMCs were unsorted, naive and antigen-experienced cells could not be conclusively compared.

The CDR3 has 16 residues. Germline-derived CDR1 and CDR2 are MGHRA and YSYEKL. The V end lost 1 base, the J end lost 1 base, and 10 bases lay between the germline ends. This clonotype has at least ten counts. Antigen: not known. A second PCR, run for about 7 to 11 cycles, used a sample-barcoded 5' primer plus a J-beta primer mix. TCRdb reanalysed the 5' RACE reads using MiXCR and keeps one entry per CDR3 protein. The profile shows about 720,000 distinct CDR3 sequences, around a quarter of them singletons. These data were likewise used in another study, on T cells of mothers and their children.

The chain links TRBV4-1 to TRBJ2-2, with unresolved D. Sequences were obtained from blood. This clonotype originated in a boy under 18 in good health. DNA for the CDR3: TGCGCCAGCAGCCAAGGATTGGGATTGAACACCGGGGAGCTGTTTTTT. Translation gives CASSQGLGLNTGELFF.